This entry concerns a single T cell receptor beta chain. The antigen is unknown. The PCR had 60 Vbeta and 13 Jbeta primers. Profiling relied on immunoSEQ multiplex PCR, and the TCRdb table lists in-frame clones only, not all of them. Of over 100,000 clones listed, about four fifths are singletons. The sample originates from a study of cytomegalovirus exposure and HLA in healthy donors. Study-level information: Within an early data release were tens of millions of unique TCRs drawn from HLA-typed donors. Findings and limits, study-wide: A missense DCLRE1C variant was associated with V- and J-gene trimming of TCR beta chains in a later analysis, and an independent cohort replicated the association.

Germline CDR1 is SGDLS and CDR2 is YYNGEE. CDR3 length equals 18 residues. Losses at the gene ends were 4 bases for V and 7 bases for J; bases not matched to a gene: 20. This sequence joins TRBV9 and TRBJ2-7; 10 bases match TRBD1. The sequence derives from a man aged 30 to 45 in good health and CMV-seropositive. The sequencing sample was made of PBMCs. CDR3 region: CASSPGQGIGESLGEQYV. In nucleotides, the CDR3 is TGTGCCAGCAGCCCGGGACAGGGGATTGGGGAATCCTTGGGGGAGCAGTACGTC.